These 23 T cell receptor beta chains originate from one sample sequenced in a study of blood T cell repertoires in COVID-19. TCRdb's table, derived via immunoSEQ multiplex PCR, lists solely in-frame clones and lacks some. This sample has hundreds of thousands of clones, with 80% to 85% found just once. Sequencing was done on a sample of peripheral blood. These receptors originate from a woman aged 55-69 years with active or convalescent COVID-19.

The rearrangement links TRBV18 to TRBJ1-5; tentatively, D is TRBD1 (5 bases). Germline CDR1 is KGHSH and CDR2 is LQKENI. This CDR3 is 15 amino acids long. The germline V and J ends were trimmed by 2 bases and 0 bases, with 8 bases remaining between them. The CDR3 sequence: CASSPAGNSNQPQHF. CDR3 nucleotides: TGTGCCAGCTCACCAGCAGGGAATAGCAATCAGCCCCAGCATTTT.

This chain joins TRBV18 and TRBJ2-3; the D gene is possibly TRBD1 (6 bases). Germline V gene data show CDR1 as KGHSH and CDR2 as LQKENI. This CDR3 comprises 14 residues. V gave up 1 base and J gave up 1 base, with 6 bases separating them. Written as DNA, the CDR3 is TGTGCCAGCTCACCACGGACAGGCACAGATACGCAGTATTTT. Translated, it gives CASSPRTGTDTQYF.

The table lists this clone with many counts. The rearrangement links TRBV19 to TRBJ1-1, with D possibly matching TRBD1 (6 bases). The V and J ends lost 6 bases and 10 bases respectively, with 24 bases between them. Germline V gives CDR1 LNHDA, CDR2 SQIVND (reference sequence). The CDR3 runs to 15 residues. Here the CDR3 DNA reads TGTGCCAGTAGCCCCATCGACAGGACCTTCCAGGGAGCTTTCTTT. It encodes CASSPIDRTFQGAFF.

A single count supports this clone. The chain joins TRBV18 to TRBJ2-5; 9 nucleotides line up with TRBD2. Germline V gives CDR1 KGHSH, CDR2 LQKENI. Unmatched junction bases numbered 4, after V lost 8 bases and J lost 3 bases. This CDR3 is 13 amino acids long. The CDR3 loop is CASLRLAEETQYF. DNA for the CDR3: TGTGCCAGCCTAAGACTAGCGGAAGAGACCCAGTACTTC.

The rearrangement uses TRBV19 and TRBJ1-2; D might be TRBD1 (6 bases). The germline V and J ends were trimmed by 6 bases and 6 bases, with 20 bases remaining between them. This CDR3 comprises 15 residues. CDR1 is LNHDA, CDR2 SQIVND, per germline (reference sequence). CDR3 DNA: TGTGCCAGTAGGGTGACTGGGAGACAGGTGGATGGCTACACCTTC. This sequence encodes CASRVTGRQVDGYTF.

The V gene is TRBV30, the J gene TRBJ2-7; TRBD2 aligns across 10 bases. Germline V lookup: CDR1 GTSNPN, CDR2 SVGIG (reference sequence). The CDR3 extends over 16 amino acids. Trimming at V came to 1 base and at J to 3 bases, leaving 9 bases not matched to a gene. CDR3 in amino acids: CAWSGSSGGLFYEQYF. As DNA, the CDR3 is TGTGCCTGGAGTGGATCTAGCGGGGGCCTTTTCTACGAGCAGTACTTC.

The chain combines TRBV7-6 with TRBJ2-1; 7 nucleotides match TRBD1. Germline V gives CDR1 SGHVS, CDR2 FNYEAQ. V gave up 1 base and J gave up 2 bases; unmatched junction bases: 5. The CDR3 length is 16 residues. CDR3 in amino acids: CASSLDDRAPYNEQFF. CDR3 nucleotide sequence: TGTGCCAGCAGCTTAGATGACAGGGCCCCCTACAATGAGCAGTTCTTC.

CDR3 DNA: TGTGCCAGCAGCCCCGTCACAGGGTTACGGTCACCCCTCCACTTT. Its translation: CASSPVTGLRSPLHF. The rearrangement links TRBV7-2 to TRBJ1-6, with D perhaps TRBD1 (6 bases). The CDR3 runs 15 residues. Deletions cut 5 bases from V and 10 bases from J, with 18 bases between. Germline lookup yields CDR1 SGHTA and CDR2 FQGNSA.

In DNA form, the CDR3 reads TGTGCCTGGAGTGTGGGAGGGGGAAACACCATATATTTT. This sequence encodes CAWSVGGGNTIYF. The chain employs TRBV30 and TRBJ1-3, with D unclear. Looked up from germline, CDR1 is GTSNPN and CDR2 is SVGIG (reference sequence). The CDR3 is 13 amino acids. V dropped 0 bases and J dropped 4 bases, with 7 bases sitting between them.

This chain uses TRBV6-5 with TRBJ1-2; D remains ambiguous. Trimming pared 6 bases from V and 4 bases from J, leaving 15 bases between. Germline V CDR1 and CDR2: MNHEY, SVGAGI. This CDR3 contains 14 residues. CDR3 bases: TGTGCCAGCAGGGCCGATCGGGGATCCTATGGCTACACCTTC. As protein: CASRADRGSYGYTF.

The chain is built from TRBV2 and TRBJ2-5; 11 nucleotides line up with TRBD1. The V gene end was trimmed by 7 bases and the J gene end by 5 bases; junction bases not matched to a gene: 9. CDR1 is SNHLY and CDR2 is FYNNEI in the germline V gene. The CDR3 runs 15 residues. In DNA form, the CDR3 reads TGTGCCAGCAAACGAAGGACAGGGGGCGATGAGACCCAGTACTTC. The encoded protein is CASKRRTGGDETQYF.

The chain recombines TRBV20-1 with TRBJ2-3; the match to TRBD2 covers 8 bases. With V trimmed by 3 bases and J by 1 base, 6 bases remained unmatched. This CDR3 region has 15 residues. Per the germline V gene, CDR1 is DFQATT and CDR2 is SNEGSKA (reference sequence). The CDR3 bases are TGCAGTGCTAGTACACCTAGCGGGCGCACAGATACGCAGTATTTT. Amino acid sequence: CSASTPSGRTDTQYF.

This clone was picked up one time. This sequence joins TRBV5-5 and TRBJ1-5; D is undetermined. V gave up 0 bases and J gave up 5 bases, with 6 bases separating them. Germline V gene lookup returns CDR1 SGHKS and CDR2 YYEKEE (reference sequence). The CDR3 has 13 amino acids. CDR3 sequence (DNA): TGTGCCAGCAGCTTGGCCGGGGATCAGCCCCAGCATTTT. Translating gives CASSLAGDQPQHF.

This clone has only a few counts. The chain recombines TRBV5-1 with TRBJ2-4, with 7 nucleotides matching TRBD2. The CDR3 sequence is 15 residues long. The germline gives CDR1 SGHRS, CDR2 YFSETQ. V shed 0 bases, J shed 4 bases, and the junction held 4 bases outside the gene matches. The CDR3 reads CASSLAARGKNIQYF. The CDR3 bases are TGCGCCAGCAGCTTGGCCGCGCGGGGGAAAAACATTCAGTACTTC.

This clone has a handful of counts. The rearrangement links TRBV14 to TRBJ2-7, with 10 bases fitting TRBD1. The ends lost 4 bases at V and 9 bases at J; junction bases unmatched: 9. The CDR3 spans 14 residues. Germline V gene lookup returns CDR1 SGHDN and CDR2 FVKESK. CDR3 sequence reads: CASSPSTTGGGQYF. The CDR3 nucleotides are TGTGCCAGCAGCCCATCCACGACAGGGGGCGGGCAGTACTTC.

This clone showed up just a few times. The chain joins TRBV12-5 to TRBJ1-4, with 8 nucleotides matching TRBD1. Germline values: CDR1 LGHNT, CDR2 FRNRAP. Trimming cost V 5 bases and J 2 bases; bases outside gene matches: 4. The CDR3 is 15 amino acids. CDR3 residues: CASGPRGLTNEKLFF. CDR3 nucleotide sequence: TGTGCTAGTGGTCCCAGGGGGCTTACTAATGAAAAACTGTTTTTT.

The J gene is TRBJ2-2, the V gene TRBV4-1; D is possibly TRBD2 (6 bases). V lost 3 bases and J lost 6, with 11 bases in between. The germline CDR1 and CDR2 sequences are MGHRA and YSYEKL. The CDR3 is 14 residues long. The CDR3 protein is CASSQGLRAGELFF. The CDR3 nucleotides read TGCGCCAGCAGCCAGGGACTTAGGGCCGGGGAGCTGTTTTTT.

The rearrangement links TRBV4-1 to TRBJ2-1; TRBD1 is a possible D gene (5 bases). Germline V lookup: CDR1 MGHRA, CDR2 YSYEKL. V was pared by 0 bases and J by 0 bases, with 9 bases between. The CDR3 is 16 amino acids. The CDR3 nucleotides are TGCGCCAGCAGCCAAGAGGGGCGGAGCTCCTACAATGAGCAGTTCTTC. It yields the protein CASSQEGRSSYNEQFF.

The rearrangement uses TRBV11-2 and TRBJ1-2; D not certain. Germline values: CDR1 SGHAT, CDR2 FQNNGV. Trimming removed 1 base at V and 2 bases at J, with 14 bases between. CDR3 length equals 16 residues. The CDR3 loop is CASSLAGVIQNYGYTF. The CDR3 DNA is TGTGCCAGCAGCTTAGCCGGGGTGATACAGAACTATGGCTACACCTTC.

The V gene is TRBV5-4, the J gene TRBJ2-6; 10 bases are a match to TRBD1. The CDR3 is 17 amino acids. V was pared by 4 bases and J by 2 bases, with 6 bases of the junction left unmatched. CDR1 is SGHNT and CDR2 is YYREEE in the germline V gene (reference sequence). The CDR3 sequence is CASSPTGGETGANVLTF. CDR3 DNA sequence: TGTGCCAGCAGCCCGACAGGGGGCGAAACTGGGGCCAACGTCCTGACTTTC.

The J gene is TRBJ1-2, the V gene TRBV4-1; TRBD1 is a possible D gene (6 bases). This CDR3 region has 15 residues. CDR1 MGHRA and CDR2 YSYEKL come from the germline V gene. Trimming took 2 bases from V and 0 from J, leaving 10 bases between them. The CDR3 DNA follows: TGCGCCAGCAGCCAACCCAGGGGAGCTAACTATGGCTACACCTTC. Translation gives CASSQPRGANYGYTF.

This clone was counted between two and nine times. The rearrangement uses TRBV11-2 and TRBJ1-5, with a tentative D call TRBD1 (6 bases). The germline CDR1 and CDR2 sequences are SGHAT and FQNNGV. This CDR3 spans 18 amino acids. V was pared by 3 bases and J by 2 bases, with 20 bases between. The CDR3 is CASSFRTESYYGNQPQHF. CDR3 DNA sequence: TGTGCCAGCAGCTTTCGGACAGAGAGTTATTACGGCAATCAGCCCCAGCATTTT.

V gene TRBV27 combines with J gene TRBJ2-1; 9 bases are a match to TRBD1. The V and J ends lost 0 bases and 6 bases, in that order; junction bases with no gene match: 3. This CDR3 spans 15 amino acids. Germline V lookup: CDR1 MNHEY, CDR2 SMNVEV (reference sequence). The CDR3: CASSLSSTGGNEQFF. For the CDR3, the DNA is TGTGCCAGCAGTTTATCGTCGACAGGGGGCAATGAGCAGTTCTTC.